Following are 28 T cell receptor beta chains from one sample sequenced in a study of blood T cell repertoires in COVID-19. TCRdb keeps only in-frame clones here, not all; method: immunoSEQ multiplex PCR. The data show around 100,000 clones, with approximately 86% seen just once and 3% held by the top ten. The sample was peripheral blood. The receptors derive from a man aged 45-65 years with active or convalescent COVID-19.

V is TRBV7-2 and J is TRBJ2-7; 12 bases line up with TRBD1. V shed 5 bases, J shed 1 base, and the junction held 6 bases outside the gene matches. The V gene's germline CDR1 is SGHTA and CDR2 FQGNSA. This CDR3 region has 16 residues. CDR3 DNA: TGTGCCAGCAGCCCCGGGGACAGGGGGCCTTCCTACGAGCAGTACTTC. This translates into CASSPGDRGPSYEQYF.

This sequence joins TRBV6-5 and TRBJ1-2, with D unclear. This CDR3 spans 14 amino acids. The germline gives CDR1 MNHEY, CDR2 SVGAGI. V lost 6 bases and J 4 bases, leaving 15 bases between the germline ends. Here the CDR3 DNA reads TGTGCCAGCAGCGGGGTGGAGGGCCTCTATGGCTACACCTTC. Translated: CASSGVEGLYGYTF.

This sequence joins TRBV28 and TRBJ1-1, with 10 nucleotides matching TRBD1. The V segment lost 8 bases and the J segment 5 bases; nucleotides outside the gene matches: 11. The CDR3 is made up of 15 amino acids. Germline V lookup: CDR1 MDHEN, CDR2 SYDVKM. CDR3 loop: CASANPGQGGTEAFF. The CDR3 region has the DNA TGTGCCAGCGCGAACCCCGGACAGGGGGGAACTGAAGCTTTCTTT. The whole variable domain, filled in from reference TRBV28 and TRBJ1-1, reads DVKVTQSSRYLVKRTGEKVFLECVQDMDHENMFWYRQDPGLGLRLIYFSYDVKMKEKGDIPEGYSVSREKKERFSLILESASTNQTSMYLCASANPGQGGTEAFFGQGTRLTVV.

This clone was seen once. The junction and the germline gene differ at one end; a read error may be behind it. The CDR3 reads CASRSGTSIDTQYF. CDR3 coding DNA: TGTGCCAGCAGATCCGGGACTAGCATAGATACGCAGTATTTT. This chain joins TRBV2 and TRBJ2-3, with 9 positions matching TRBD2. Germline CDR1 reads SNHLY; CDR2 reads FYNNEI. The CDR3 runs 14 residues.

This clone was counted once. Other nucleotide sequences in the sample specify the same CDR3. The V and J genes are TRBV28 and TRBJ1-5; possibly TRBD1 for D (5 bases). Germline assignment: CDR1 MDHEN and CDR2 SYDVKM. V was shortened by 2 bases and J by 1 base, with 6 bases between the two germline ends. The CDR3 totals 14 residues. CDR3 in amino acids: CASSLAGSNQPQHF. The CDR3 nucleotides are TGTGCCAGCAGTTTAGCAGGGAGCAATCAGCCCCAGCATTTT. The full variable domain, with the rest looked up from reference TRBV28 and TRBJ1-5, is DVKVTQSSRYLVKRTGEKVFLECVQDMDHENMFWYRQDPGLGLRLIYFSYDVKMKEKGDIPEGYSVSREKKERFSLILESASTNQTSMYLCASSLAGSNQPQHFGDGTRLSIL.

The V and J genes are TRBV7-2 and TRBJ1-5, with no clear D. Trimming shortened V by 5 bases and J by 7 bases, and 12 bases separated the two germline ends. Germline CDR1 and CDR2: SGHTA and FQGNSA. There are 13 residues in the CDR3. CDR3 region: CASSPPAGQPQHF. The CDR3 DNA follows: TGTGCCAGCAGCCCCCCTGCAGGCCAGCCCCAGCATTTT.

DNA of the CDR3: TGTGCCAGTAGTGAACAGGGGACAGATACGCAGTATTTT. Amino acid sequence: CASSEQGTDTQYF. The chain employs TRBV19 and TRBJ2-3, with 7 bases aligning to TRBD1. CDR1 LNHDA and CDR2 SQIVND come from the germline V gene (reference sequence). CDR3 length equals 13 residues. J was trimmed by 3 bases and V by 5 bases; bases with no gene match: 2.

V and J are TRBV14 and TRBJ1-2; D perhaps matches TRBD1 (5 bases). This CDR3 is 13 amino acids long. Germline values: CDR1 SGHDN, CDR2 FVKESK. Trimming took 3 bases from V and 2 from J, leaving 7 bases between them. The CDR3 DNA sequence: TGTGCCAGCAGCCAGGACATCAACTATGGCTACACCTTC. Protein sequence: CASSQDINYGYTF. The full variable domain, completed using reference TRBV14 and TRBJ1-2, is EAGVTQFPSHSVIEKGQTVTLRCDPISGHDNLYWYRRVMGKEIKFLLHFVKESKQDESGMPNNRFLAERTGGTYSTLKVQPAELEDSGVYFCASSQDINYGYTFGSGTRLTVV.

V and J are TRBV2 and TRBJ1-5, with unresolved D. Deletions cut 6 bases from V and 0 bases from J, with 15 bases between. The germline CDR1 and CDR2 sequences are SNHLY and FYNNEI. This CDR3 is 16 amino acids long. The CDR3 loop is CASSAPGRDSNQPQHF. The CDR3, as DNA: TGTGCCAGCAGCGCCCCTGGGAGGGATAGCAATCAGCCCCAGCATTTT.

The J gene is TRBJ2-3, the V gene TRBV7-2; a possible D gene is TRBD1 (7 bases). CDR3 length: 16 residues. The V end lost 0 bases, the J end lost 4 bases, and 14 bases lay between the germline ends. Germline V CDR1 and CDR2: SGHTA, FQGNSA. The CDR3 DNA reads as TGTGCCAGCAGCTTAGCGACAGGGAGGAAGGCAGATACGCAGTATTTT. It yields the protein CASSLATGRKADTQYF.

The J gene is TRBJ1-6, the V gene TRBV6-5, with D unclear. This CDR3 spans 15 amino acids. Trimming stripped 0 bases from V and 5 bases from J, with 8 bases between. CDR1 and CDR2 from the germline V gene are MNHEY and SVGAGI. The CDR3 nucleotides are TGTGCCAGCAGTTACTCGAACATAAATAATTCACCCCTCCACTTT. Translating gives CASSYSNINNSPLHF.

This chain connects TRBV5-1 to TRBJ2-5, with TRBD1 matching 7 bases. Germline loops: CDR1 SGHRS, CDR2 YFSETQ. This CDR3 is built from 14 residues. With V trimmed by 0 bases and J by 1 base, 0 bases remained unmatched. The CDR3 DNA sequence: TGCGCCAGCAGCTTGGGACAGGGCCAAGAGACCCAGTACTTC. Its protein is CASSLGQGQETQYF.

The V and J genes are TRBV19 and TRBJ1-2; possibly TRBD1 for D (6 bases). The ends were cut back, 6 bases at V and 1 base at J, with 9 bases in the middle. CDR1 is LNHDA, CDR2 SQIVND, per germline (reference sequence). This CDR3 spans 13 amino acids. CDR3 protein: CASREQGNYGYTF. The CDR3 DNA is TGTGCCAGTAGGGAACAGGGTAACTATGGCTACACCTTC.

This clone was observed a single time. This chain joins TRBV5-6 and TRBJ1-4, with D hard to call. V dropped 5 bases and J dropped 5 bases, with 10 bases sitting between them. Germline V gene lookup returns CDR1 SGHDT and CDR2 YYEEEE. This CDR3 contains 13 residues. The CDR3 sequence: CASRGGLNEKLFF. The DNA for the CDR3 is TGTGCCAGCAGGGGTGGACTGAATGAAAAACTGTTTTTT. Complete variable domain (other parts from reference TRBV5-6 and TRBJ1-4): DAGVTQSPTHLIKTRGQQVTLRCSPKSGHDTVSWYQQALGQGPQFIFQYYEEEERQRGNFPDRFSGHQFPNYSSELNVNALLLGDSALYLCASRGGLNEKLFFGSGTQLSVL.

The chain links TRBV19 to TRBJ1-2; no definite D call. The CDR3 length is 13 residues. V was cut by 2 bases and J by 8 bases, with 12 bases left in between. The germline CDR1 and CDR2 sequences are LNHDA and SQIVND (reference sequence). This chain's CDR3 is CASSIYSRQGYTF. The CDR3 nucleotides read TGTGCCAGTAGTATATACAGCCGTCAGGGCTACACCTTC. Drawing the rest from reference TRBV19 and TRBJ1-2, the complete variable domain is DGGITQSPKYLFRKEGQNVTLSCEQNLNHDAMYWYRQDPGQGLRLIYYSQIVNDFQKGDIAEGYSVSREKKESFPLTVTSAQKNPTAFYLCASSIYSRQGYTFGSGTRLTVV.

The chain carries TRBV20-1 and TRBJ1-4; 7 positions match TRBD1. The germline V gene has CDR1 DFQATT and CDR2 SNEGSKA (reference sequence). The CDR3 length is 15 residues. V shed 3 bases, J shed 4 bases, and the junction held 8 bases outside the gene matches. CDR3 protein: CSASRTGVDNEKLFF. DNA for the CDR3: TGCAGTGCTAGTAGAACAGGGGTTGATAATGAAAAACTGTTTTTT.

J is TRBJ1-2 and V is TRBV5-1, with TRBD1 identical over 8 bases. This CDR3 contains 14 residues. Germline CDR1 and CDR2: SGHRS and YFSETQ. V lost 6 bases to trimming and J lost 5 bases; unmatched junction nucleotides: 9. The CDR3 DNA reads as TGCGCCAGCACCGGACAGGGAGGAGGGTATGGCTACACCTTC. Translated, it gives CASTGQGGGYGYTF.

This clone was counted only a few times. CDR3 region: CASSLEREAFF. CDR3 DNA: TGTGCCAGCAGCTTAGAGCGTGAAGCTTTCTTT. The chain combines TRBV7-9 with TRBJ1-1; no firm D call. The V and J ends lost 1 base and 7 bases respectively, with 4 bases between them. The V gene's germline CDR1 is SEHNR and CDR2 FQNEAQ (reference sequence). CDR3 size: 11 residues.

A few counts support this clone. This sequence joins TRBV6-5 and TRBJ1-5; a possible D gene is TRBD1 (6 bases). This CDR3 spans 13 amino acids. CDR1 MNHEY and CDR2 SVGAGI come from the germline V gene. The germline V and J ends were trimmed by 5 bases and 3 bases, with 8 bases remaining between them. The DNA of the CDR3 is TGTGCCAGCAGTAGGACAGCCAATCAGCCCCAGCATTTT. Translated: CASSRTANQPQHF.

The rearrangement uses TRBV6-2 or TRBV6-3 and TRBJ1-2, with 7 positions matching TRBD1. The V and J ends lost 2 bases and 4 bases, in that order; junction bases with no gene match: 4. This CDR3 is built from 14 residues. Germline values: CDR1 MNHEY, CDR2 SVGEGT. Here the CDR3 reads CASSYPGTVYGYTF. The CDR3 region has the DNA TGTGCCAGCAGTTACCCCGGGACAGTCTATGGCTACACCTTC.

V gene TRBV10-3 combines with J gene TRBJ2-3, with 8 nucleotides matching TRBD2. This CDR3 has 14 amino acids. Germline loops: CDR1 ENHRY, CDR2 SYGVKD. V dropped 5 bases and J dropped 1; count of bases not matched to a gene: 2. The CDR3 DNA reads TGTGCCATCAGTCCGGGACTAGGCACAGATACGCAGTATTTT. This gives the protein CAISPGLGTDTQYF.

In DNA form, the CDR3 reads TGCGCCAGCAGCCAAGCTAGATGGCGGGGGGGCACCGGGGAGCTGTTTTTT. Its protein is CASSQARWRGGTGELFF. V gene TRBV4-3 combines with J gene TRBJ2-2; TRBD2 agrees at 9 bases. The CDR3 has 17 residues. CDR1 and CDR2 from the germline V gene are LGHNA and YSLEER. V shed 1 base, J shed 4 bases, and the junction held 7 bases outside the gene matches.

The chain employs TRBV18 and TRBJ2-3; tentatively, D is TRBD2 (5 bases). Trimming left V 1 base short and J 1 base short, with 15 bases between. Germline CDR1 and CDR2: KGHSH and LQKENI. The length of the CDR3 is 17 residues. The CDR3 loop reads CASSPLAPGTGTDTQYF. The CDR3 DNA reads TGTGCCAGCTCACCACTGGCTCCGGGAACGGGCACAGATACGCAGTATTTT. The full variable domain, completed using reference TRBV18 and TRBJ2-3, is NAGVMQNPRHLVRRRGQEARLRCSPMKGHSHVYWYRQLPEEGLKFMVYLQKENIIDESGMPKERFSAEFPKEGPSILRIQQVVRGDSAAYFCASSPLAPGTGTDTQYFGPGTRLTVL.

The rearrangement joins TRBV4-1 to TRBJ1-2; no definite D call. The V end was cut by 4 bases, the J end by 2 bases, with 17 bases between. The V gene's germline CDR1 is MGHRA and CDR2 YSYEKL. The CDR3 runs 16 residues. In DNA, the CDR3 is TGCGCCAGCAGCCCCACATGGTCGTCTGCCAACTATGGCTACACCTTC. Protein: CASSPTWSSANYGYTF.

The gene calls are TRBV9 and TRBJ2-5; TRBD1 aligns across 12 bases. The V segment lost 6 bases and the J segment 6 bases; nucleotides outside the gene matches: 9. Germline loops: CDR1 SGDLS, CDR2 YYNGEE. The CDR3 is 15 residues long. The CDR3 protein is CASTPGQGAGKTQYF. The DNA of the CDR3 is TGTGCCAGCACCCCGGGACAGGGGGCTGGAAAGACCCAGTACTTC.

The chain carries TRBV9 and TRBJ1-1; a possible D gene is TRBD1 (5 bases). CDR1 SGDLS and CDR2 YYNGEE come from the germline V gene. V shed 4 bases and J shed 5 bases, with 15 bases lying between them. The CDR3 loop spans 14 amino acids. The CDR3 region is CASSTPFKGTEAFF. The DNA of the CDR3 is TGTGCCAGCAGCACTCCCTTTAAGGGGACTGAAGCTTTCTTT.

The rearrangement joins TRBV5-1 to TRBJ1-5, with D perhaps matching TRBD1 (6 bases). CDR1 is SGHRS, CDR2 YFSETQ, per germline. V gave up 4 bases and J gave up 2 bases, with 19 bases separating them. The CDR3 is 17 amino acids. The CDR3 reads CASSAGTHNEGNQPQHF. The DNA for the CDR3 is TGCGCCAGCAGCGCCGGGACACATAATGAGGGCAATCAGCCCCAGCATTTT.

This clone was seen more than once but under ten times. This chain links TRBV18 with TRBJ2-2, with 7 nucleotides matching TRBD1. The CDR3 has 16 amino acids. V shed 1 base, J shed 0 bases, and the junction held 2 bases outside the gene matches. CDR1 is KGHSH and CDR2 is LQKENI in the germline V gene. This CDR3 is CASSPQGAPNTGELFF. The CDR3, as DNA: TGTGCCAGCTCACCACAGGGGGCGCCGAACACCGGGGAGCTGTTTTTT.